This passage covers 9 T cell receptor beta chains from one sample sequenced in a study of blood T cell repertoires in COVID-19. The method was immunoSEQ multiplex PCR; TCRdb's version includes in-frame clones alone and lacks a portion of them. The sample yields some 200,000 clones, roughly 88% seen once. Sequenced: peripheral blood. These receptors were collected from a man aged 50-60 years with active or convalescent COVID-19.

This rearrangement joins TRBV6-4 to TRBJ1-1, with a possible D match to TRBD1 (6 bases). V lost 4 bases and J 6 bases, leaving 12 bases between the germline ends. CDR1 is MRHNA, CDR2 SNTAGT, per germline. This CDR3 region has 13 residues. DNA for the CDR3: TGTGCCAGCAGTGTAGGGGCAGGGGCTGAAGCTTTCTTT. Translation: CASSVGAGAEAFF.

The chain is built from TRBV2 and TRBJ2-1, with D possibly TRBD2 on 5 matching bases. Germline V CDR1 and CDR2: SNHLY, FYNNEI. This CDR3 has 12 residues. Trimming took 6 bases from V and 9 from J, leaving 12 bases between them. The CDR3 bases are TGTGCCAGCAGGTTGGAGGCGGGTGAGCAGTTCTTC. This translates into CASRLEAGEQFF. The entire variable domain, with the rest obtained from reference TRBV2 and TRBJ2-1, is as follows: EPEVTQTPSHQVTQMGQEVILRCVPISNHLYFYWYRQILGQKVEFLVSFYNNEISEKSEIFDDQFSVERPDGSNFTLKIRSTKLEDSAMYFCASRLEAGEQFFGPGTRLTVL.

The gene calls are TRBV9 and TRBJ1-2; D perhaps matches TRBD1 (6 bases). V was shortened by 4 bases and J by 3 bases, with 10 bases between the two germline ends. The length of the CDR3 is 13 residues. Per the germline V gene, CDR1 is SGDLS and CDR2 is YYNGEE. CDR3 protein: CASSPRQDYGYTF. The CDR3 DNA is TGTGCCAGCAGCCCCCGACAGGACTATGGCTACACCTTC.

The rearrangement uses TRBV5-1 and TRBJ1-3, with D perhaps TRBD1 (5 bases). V dropped 0 bases and J dropped 7 bases, with 14 bases sitting between them. The germline CDR1 and CDR2 sequences are SGHRS and YFSETQ. The CDR3 consists of 15 residues. DNA for the CDR3: TGCGCCAGCAGCTTGGGGGACTCTCAAGGCAACACCATATATTTT. Protein sequence: CASSLGDSQGNTIYF.

The chain joins TRBV6-5 to TRBJ1-2; D unresolved. The germline gives CDR1 MNHEY, CDR2 SVGAGI. Between the trimmed V and J ends, which lost 7 bases and 8 bases, there was a span of 20 bases. The CDR3 runs 14 residues. In DNA, the CDR3 is TGTGCCAGCAATACCCACGAGGTCCGACGGGGCTACACCTTC. It codes for CASNTHEVRRGYTF.

The chain employs TRBV5-6 and TRBJ2-1, with 7 bases lining up with TRBD2. Trimming took 4 bases from V and 0 from J; bases not matched to a gene: 10. Germline CDR1 reads SGHDT; CDR2 reads YYEEEE. This CDR3 has 17 residues. DNA of the CDR3: TGTGCCAGCAGCCCCCCCCCAGCGGGGAGCTCCTACAATGAGCAGTTCTTC. Translation: CASSPPPAGSSYNEQFF.

The chain combines TRBV2 with TRBJ2-2; 15 bases map to TRBD2. V lost 8 bases to trimming and J lost 2 bases; unmatched junction nucleotides: 6. Germline lookup yields CDR1 SNHLY and CDR2 FYNNEI. This CDR3 spans 17 amino acids. The DNA for the CDR3 is TGTGCCAGCCGCGGGACTAGCGGGGGGTCAAACACCGGGGAGCTGTTTTTT. Protein: CASRGTSGGSNTGELFF.

J is TRBJ1-1 and V is TRBV2, with D maybe TRBD1 (6 bases). The germline V and J ends were trimmed by 2 bases and 7 bases, with 8 bases remaining between them. The CDR3 is 12 residues long. Germline V lookup: CDR1 SNHLY, CDR2 FYNNEI. Here the CDR3 DNA reads TGTGCCAGCAGTGAACAGGGGAGTGAAGCTTTCTTT. Encoded protein: CASSEQGSEAFF.

This clone appeared a few times. V and J are TRBV5-4 and TRBJ2-2; perhaps TRBD2 as D (6 bases). The CDR3 length is 16 residues. The germline CDR1 and CDR2 sequences are SGHNT and YYREEE (reference sequence). Trimming pared 5 bases from V and 5 bases from J, leaving 19 bases between. For the CDR3, the DNA is TGTGCCAGCAGACCCGGGGACTCCGGAGGTACCGGGGAGCTGTTTTTT. Translating it yields CASRPGDSGGTGELFF.